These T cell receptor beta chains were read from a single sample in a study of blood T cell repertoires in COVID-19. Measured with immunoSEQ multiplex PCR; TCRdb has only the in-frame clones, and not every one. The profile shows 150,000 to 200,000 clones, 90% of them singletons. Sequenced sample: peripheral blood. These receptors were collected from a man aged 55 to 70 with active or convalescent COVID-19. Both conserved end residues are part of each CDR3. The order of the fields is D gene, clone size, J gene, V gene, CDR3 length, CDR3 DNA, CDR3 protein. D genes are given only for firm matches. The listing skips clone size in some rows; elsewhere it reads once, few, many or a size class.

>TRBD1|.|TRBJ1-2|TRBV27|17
TGTGCCAGCAGTGAAATCCCTCCCACAGGGGGCAACTATGGCTACACCTTC
CASSEIPPTGGNYGYTF
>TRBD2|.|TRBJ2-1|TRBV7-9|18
TGTGCCAGCAGCTTTAGTTGGGGGACTAGCGGGAGCCGGAATGAGCAGTTCTTC
CASSFSWGTSGSRNEQFF
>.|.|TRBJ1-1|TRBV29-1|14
TGCAGCGTATCAAGGACATTCAAGAACACTGAAGCTTTCTTT
CSVSRTFKNTEAFF
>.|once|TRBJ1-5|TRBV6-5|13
TGTGCCAGCACTCCGGGGGGCAATCAGCCCCAGCATTTT
CASTPGGNQPQHF
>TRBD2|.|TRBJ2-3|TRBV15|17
TGTGCCACCAGCAGAGATTTGCGGGGGGGCCCCACAGATACGCAGTATTTT
CATSRDLRGGPTDTQYF
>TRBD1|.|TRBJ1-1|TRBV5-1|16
TGCGCCAGCAGCCCGGGACAGGGGACTATGAACACTGAAGCTTTCTTT
CASSPGQGTMNTEAFF
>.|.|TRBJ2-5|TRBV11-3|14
TGTGCCAGCAGCTTAGGAGGGATCCGAGAGACCCAGTACTTC
CASSLGGIRETQYF
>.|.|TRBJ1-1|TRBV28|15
TGTGCCAGCAGTTTCCGGGGCAGGGGGAACACTGAAGCTTTCTTT
CASSFRGRGNTEAFF
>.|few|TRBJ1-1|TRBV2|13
TGTGCCAGCAGGGAATACAGTCCGGGAGAAGCTTTCTTT
CASREYSPGEAFF
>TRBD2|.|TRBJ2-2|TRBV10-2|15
TGCGCCAGCAGTGCCCTGGCGGGAGGCACCGGGGAGCTGTTTTTT
CASSALAGGTGELFF
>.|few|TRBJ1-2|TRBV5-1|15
TGCGCCAGCAGCTTGGCAGTAGGGGAAACCTATGGCTACACCTTC
CASSLAVGETYGYTF
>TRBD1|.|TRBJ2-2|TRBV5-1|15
TGCGCCAGCAGCCGGACAGGGGAAAATACCGGGGAGCTGTTTTTT
CASSRTGENTGELFF
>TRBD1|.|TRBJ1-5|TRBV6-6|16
TGTGCCAGCAGTGGCGGGACAGGGGGCCGCAATCAGCCCCAGCATTTT
CASSGGTGGRNQPQHF
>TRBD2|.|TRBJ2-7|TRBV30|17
TGTGCCTGGGGGTCTTGGACTAGCGGGAGGGTCTCCTACGAGCAGTACTTC
CAWGSWTSGRVSYEQYF
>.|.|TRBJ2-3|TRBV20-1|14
TGCAGTGCTAGTTCCGGGTGGGGCACAGATACGCAGTATTTT
CSASSGWGTDTQYF
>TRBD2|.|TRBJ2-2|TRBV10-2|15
TGCGCCAGCAAGCTGCCGACTCTAGCGGGAGGGGAGCTGTTTTTT
CASKLPTLAGGELFF
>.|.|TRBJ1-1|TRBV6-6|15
TGTGCCAGCAGTACCTCAACAGGGAGAAACACTGAAGCTTTCTTT
CASSTSTGRNTEAFF
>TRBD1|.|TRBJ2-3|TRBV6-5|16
TGTGCCAGCAGTTACTCGGGGGACAGTTACACAGATACGCAGTATTTT
CASSYSGDSYTDTQYF
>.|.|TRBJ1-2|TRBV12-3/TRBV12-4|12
TGTGCCAGCACCGGGGGGGGCGGTGGCTACACCTTC
CASTGGGGGYTF
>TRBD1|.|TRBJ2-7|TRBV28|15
TGTGCCAGCAGTTCCCCCGGGACAGGGAACTACGAGCAGTACTTC
CASSSPGTGNYEQYF
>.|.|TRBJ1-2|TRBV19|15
TGTGCCAGTAGTATGGGGGCGGTAACCGGCTATGGCTACACCTTC
CASSMGAVTGYGYTF
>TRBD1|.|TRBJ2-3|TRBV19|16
TGTGCCAGTAGCCCCAACCGGGACAGGCTCACAGATACGCAGTATTTT
CASSPNRDRLTDTQYF
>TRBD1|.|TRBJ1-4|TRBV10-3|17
TGTGCCATCAGGGCCGGGACAGGGGGCCTCAGCCGTGAAAAACTGTTTTTT
CAIRAGTGGLSREKLFF
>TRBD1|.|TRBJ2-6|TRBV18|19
TGTGCCAGCTCACCACTCTCCGACCAGGGGGAAAGTGGGGCCAACGTCCTGACTTTC
CASSPLSDQGESGANVLTF
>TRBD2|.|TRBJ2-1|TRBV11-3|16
TGTGCCAGCAGCTTAGGAACTAGCGGGGGGTCGCATGAGCAGTTCTTC
CASSLGTSGGSHEQFF
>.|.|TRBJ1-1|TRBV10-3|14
TGTGCCATCAGTGAGGTACAGATGAACACTGAAGCTTTCTTT
CAISEVQMNTEAFF
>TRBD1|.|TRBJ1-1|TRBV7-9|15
TGTGCCAGCAGCCTCATCAGGGGGCTGGACACTGAAGCTTTCTTT
CASSLIRGLDTEAFF
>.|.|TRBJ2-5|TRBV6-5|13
TGTGCCAGCAGTTACGAGGTTGGGGAGACCCAGTACTTC
CASSYEVGETQYF
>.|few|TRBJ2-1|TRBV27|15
TGTGCCAGCACTGAGGATGAGATCTCCTACAATGAGCAGTTCTTC
CASTEDEISYNEQFF
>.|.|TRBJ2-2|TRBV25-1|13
TGTGCCAGCGGGGGACTGGACACCGGGGAGCTGTTTTTT
CASGGLDTGELFF
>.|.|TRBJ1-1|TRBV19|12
TGTGCCAGTAAGAATCGGTACACTGAAGCTTTCTTT
CASKNRYTEAFF
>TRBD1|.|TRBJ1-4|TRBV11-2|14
TGTGCCAGCATGCCGGGACAGGGTTGGGAAAAACTGTTTTTT
CASMPGQGWEKLFF
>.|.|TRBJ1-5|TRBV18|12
TGTGCCAGCTCACCCCCGAATCAGCCCCAGCATTTT
CASSPPNQPQHF
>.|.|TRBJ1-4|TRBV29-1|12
TGCAGCGTTCGGGGGAGTGAGGAAAAACTGTTTTTT
CSVRGSEEKLFF
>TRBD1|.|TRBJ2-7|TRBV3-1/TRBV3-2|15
TGTGCCAGCAGCCACCGGGACAGGGCTACCTACGAGCAGTACTTC
CASSHRDRATYEQYF
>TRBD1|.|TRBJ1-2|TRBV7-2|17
TGTGCCAGCAGCCCAAAAACCTCCGGGACAGGAGAGTATGGCTACACCTTC
CASSPKTSGTGEYGYTF
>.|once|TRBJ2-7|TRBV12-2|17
TGTGCAAGTCGCTTAGCCATTCCTAGCGGGAGGGCCTACGAGCAGTACTTC
CASRLAIPSGRAYEQYF
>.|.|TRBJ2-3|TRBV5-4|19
TGTGCCAGCAGCCCCCTAGGGGTGGTGGCAGGCGCTAGCACAGATACGCAGTATTTT
CASSPLGVVAGASTDTQYF
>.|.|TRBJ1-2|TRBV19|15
TGTGCCAGTAGTATAGCGGCGAATGGAGACTATGGCTACACCTTC
CASSIAANGDYGYTF
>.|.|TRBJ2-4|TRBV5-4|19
TGTGCCAGCAGCCTCTTCTCTGGTAGCGGAAACCTAGCCAAAAACATTCAGTACTTC
CASSLFSGSGNLAKNIQYF
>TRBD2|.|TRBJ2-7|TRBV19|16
TGTGCCAGCGCCTCACTAGCGGGGGGACTCTCCTACGAGCAGTACTTC
CASASLAGGLSYEQYF
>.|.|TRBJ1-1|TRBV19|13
TGTGCCAGTACCCCCCGGGGGAACACTGAAGCTTTCTTT
CASTPRGNTEAFF
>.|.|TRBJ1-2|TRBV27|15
TGTGCCAGCAGTTTTGTGTCGGTAGCTAACTATGGCTACACCTTC
CASSFVSVANYGYTF
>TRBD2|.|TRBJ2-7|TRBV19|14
TGTGCCAGTAGTATGGTGGGGGGGGGCTACGAGCAGTACTTC
CASSMVGGGYEQYF
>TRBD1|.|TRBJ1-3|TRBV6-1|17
TGTGCCAGCAGTGCCGACGGGGCACAGGGGTACAGAAACACCATATATTTT
CASSADGAQGYRNTIYF
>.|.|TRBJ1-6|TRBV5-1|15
TGCGCCAGCAGAGGCGGTAGCTCCTATAATTCACCCCTCCACTTT
CASRGGSSYNSPLHF